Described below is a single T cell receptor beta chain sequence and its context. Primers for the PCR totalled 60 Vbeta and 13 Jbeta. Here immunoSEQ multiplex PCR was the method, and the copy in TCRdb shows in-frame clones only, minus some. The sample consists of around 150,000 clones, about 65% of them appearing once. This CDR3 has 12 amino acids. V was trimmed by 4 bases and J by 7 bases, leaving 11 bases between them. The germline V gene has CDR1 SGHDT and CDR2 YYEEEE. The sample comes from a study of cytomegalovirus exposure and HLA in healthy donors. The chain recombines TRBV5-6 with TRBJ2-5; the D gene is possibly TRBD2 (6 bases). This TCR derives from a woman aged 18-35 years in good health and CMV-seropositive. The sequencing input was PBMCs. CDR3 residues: CASSPLGGTQYF. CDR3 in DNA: TGTGCCAGCAGCCCCCTCGGGGGGACCCAGTACTTC.